These 30 T cell receptor beta chains came from one sample sequenced in a study of chemoradiotherapy in HPV16-positive cancers. Libraries were prepared by immunoSEQ multiplex PCR; TCRdb keeps only in-frame clonotypes and omits some of them. Of tens of thousands of clones in the sample, about 90% are singletons; the top ten hold about 5.6%. The sequencing here drew on blood, taken from a patient who underwent chemoradiotherapy. The receptors shown here come from a human donor with HPV-associated anogenital cancer.

The gene calls are TRBV30 and TRBJ2-1; no definite D call. The V and J ends lost 2 bases and 8 bases respectively, with 7 bases between them. The CDR3 extends over 11 amino acids. The germline V gene encodes CDR1 GTSNPN and CDR2 SVGIG (reference sequence). The CDR3 DNA reads TGTGCCTGGAGTAAGGCCGATGAGCAGTTCTTC. Its translation is CAWSKADEQFF.

The V gene is TRBV5-4, the J gene TRBJ2-5, with D uncertain. The CDR3 contains 10 residues. V was cut by 9 bases and J by 4 bases, with 7 bases left in between. Germline V gives CDR1 SGHNT, CDR2 YYREEE (reference sequence). The CDR3 DNA follows: TGTGCCACCAACGGAGAGACCCAGTACTTC. Translating it yields CATNGETQYF.

V gene TRBV5-5 combines with J gene TRBJ1-1, with 7 positions matching TRBD1. Germline V lookup: CDR1 SGHKS, CDR2 YYEKEE (reference sequence). J gave up 0 bases and V 4 bases, and 6 bases lay outside the gene matches. The CDR3 sequence is 15 residues long. In nucleotides, the CDR3 is TGTGCCAGCAGCGGAAGACAGGGACTGAACACTGAAGCTTTCTTT. It yields the protein CASSGRQGLNTEAFF.

The J gene is TRBJ2-2, the V gene TRBV10-1, with a possible D match to TRBD1 (6 bases). Per germline, CDR1 WNHNN and CDR2 SYGVQD (reference sequence). The V gene lost 3 bases and the J gene lost 10 bases, with 12 bases spanning the gap. CDR3 size: 13 residues. The CDR3 bases are TGCGCCAGCAGTGACCCTGGGGGCGAGGAGCTGTTTTTT. Protein: CASSDPGGEELFF.

This rearrangement joins TRBV30 to TRBJ2-2; D is perhaps TRBD1 (5 bases). Germline V gene lookup returns CDR1 GTSNPN and CDR2 SVGIG (reference sequence). The CDR3 has 13 residues. Trimming cost V 0 bases and J 4 bases, with 6 bases left between them. This chain's CDR3 is CAWSVGATGELFF. CDR3 nucleotides: TGTGCCTGGAGTGTAGGGGCCACCGGGGAGCTGTTTTTT.

The chain employs TRBV7-6 and TRBJ2-7; 8 bases align to TRBD1. J gave up 6 bases and V 1 base, and 5 bases lay outside the gene matches. The CDR3 contains 14 residues. Looked up from germline, CDR1 is SGHVS and CDR2 is FNYEAQ. This chain's CDR3 is CASSLEQGGTEQYF. CDR3 bases: TGTGCCAGCAGCTTAGAACAGGGGGGTACCGAGCAGTACTTC.

The rearrangement joins TRBV5-1 to TRBJ1-2; TRBD1 agrees at 11 bases. V trimming: 6 bases; J trimming: 2 bases; junction bases outside the gene matches: 6. The CDR3 sequence is 15 residues long. Germline CDR1 reads SGHRS; CDR2 reads YFSETQ. Here the CDR3 DNA reads TGCGCCAGCACCTGGGGACAGGGGGGCAACTATGGCTACACCTTC. Its protein is CASTWGQGGNYGYTF.

The J gene is TRBJ1-2, the V gene TRBV2, with D hard to call. Per germline, CDR1 SNHLY and CDR2 FYNNEI. The length of the CDR3 is 13 residues. V was pared by 4 bases and J by 8 bases, with 14 bases between. CDR3: CASSASNRVGYTF. The CDR3 nucleotides read TGTGCCAGCAGTGCTTCGAATAGGGTAGGCTACACCTTC.

This clone was found once. The chain has TRBV29-1 and TRBJ1-2, with D perhaps matching TRBD1 (5 bases). The CDR3 totals 13 residues. CDR1 and CDR2 from the germline V gene are SQVTM and ANQGSEA. Between the trimmed V and J ends, which lost 4 bases and 3 bases, there was a span of 12 bases. Here the CDR3 reads CSVGRGADYGYTF. In nucleotides, the CDR3 is TGCAGCGTTGGGAGGGGCGCCGACTATGGCTACACCTTC.

This sequence joins TRBV6-5 and TRBJ2-5, with 11 bases aligning to TRBD1. The CDR3 spans 15 residues. V lost 5 bases, J lost 4 bases, and 6 bases stayed unmatched. Germline V gene lookup returns CDR1 MNHEY and CDR2 SVGAGI. The DNA of the CDR3 is TGTGCCAGCAGTAAGGGACAGGGGGTTGGAGAGACCCAGTACTTC. Protein product: CASSKGQGVGETQYF.

The chain links TRBV5-1 to TRBJ1-5, with D maybe TRBD1 (6 bases). Germline V lookup: CDR1 SGHRS, CDR2 YFSETQ. The CDR3 totals 15 residues. V was pared by 2 bases and J by 7 bases, with 16 bases between. The CDR3 coding sequence is TGCGCCAGCAGCTTTTACAGGGTATACGGCCAGCCCCAGCATTTT. Its protein is CASSFYRVYGQPQHF.

The chain couples TRBV19 to TRBJ1-2, with D possibly TRBD1 on 5 matching bases. This CDR3 contains 11 residues. Germline V gene lookup returns CDR1 LNHDA and CDR2 SQIVND (reference sequence). Deletions cut 10 bases from V and 14 bases from J, with 20 bases between. The CDR3 nucleotides are TGTGCCACCTGGGAGGGGCATTCGGGAACCTTC. Its translation is CATWEGHSGTF.

The DNA of the CDR3 is TGTGCCAGCAGCGGGACCCATAATTCACCCCTCCACTTT. Encoded protein: CASSGTHNSPLHF. The rearrangement joins TRBV6-6 to TRBJ1-6; D possibly corresponds to TRBD1 (5 bases). The CDR3 has 13 residues. CDR1 and CDR2 (germline): MNHNY, SVGAGI (reference sequence). Trimming stripped 6 bases from V and 5 bases from J, with 8 bases between.

This clone was counted between two and nine times. The chain is built from TRBV29-1 and TRBJ2-3; 8 bases are shared with TRBD2. Germline V gene data show CDR1 as SQVTM and CDR2 as ANQGSEA. V lost 7 bases and J lost 1; bases outside the gene matches: 7. The CDR3 spans 14 residues. The CDR3 DNA is TGCAGCGCGGGCGGGGGGCAAGGCACAGATACGCAGTATTTT. Amino acids: CSAGGGQGTDTQYF.

V usage is TRBV5-5 and J usage is TRBJ1-1, with 9 bases matching TRBD1. Germline V gene data show CDR1 as SGHKS and CDR2 as YYEKEE (reference sequence). This CDR3 contains 16 residues. With V trimmed by 4 bases and J by 4 bases, 11 bases remained unmatched. This CDR3 reads CASSNRKTGGATEAFF. The CDR3 DNA reads as TGTGCCAGCAGCAATCGGAAGACAGGGGGAGCCACTGAAGCTTTCTTT.

The V gene is TRBV7-8, the J gene TRBJ2-7, with 9 nucleotides matching TRBD2. This CDR3 has 15 residues. V lost 1 base to trimming and J lost 2 bases; unmatched junction nucleotides: 3. CDR1 SGHVS and CDR2 FQNEAQ come from the germline V gene. The CDR3 spells CASSLGAGGPYEQYF. Here the CDR3 DNA reads TGTGCCAGCAGCTTAGGGGCGGGGGGGCCCTACGAGCAGTACTTC.

The chain carries TRBV6-5 and TRBJ2-7; 7 bases are shared with TRBD1. Germline V gives CDR1 MNHEY, CDR2 SVGAGI. The CDR3 extends over 15 amino acids. J was trimmed by 2 bases and V by 6 bases; bases with no gene match: 10. The DNA for the CDR3 is TGTGCCAGCAGCCGGGCCGGGACAGCCACCTACGAGCAGTACTTC. It yields the protein CASSRAGTATYEQYF.

V gene TRBV11-2 combines with J gene TRBJ1-1; D gene unclear. The CDR3 runs to 11 residues. With 3 bases removed from V and 3 bases from J, the gap between germline ends came to 2 bases. Germline V lookup: CDR1 SGHAT, CDR2 FQNNGV. DNA of the CDR3: TGTGCCAGCAGCTTTCACACTGAAGCTTTCTTT. This gives the protein CASSFHTEAFF.

The chain couples TRBV2 to TRBJ1-2; TRBD1 is a possible D gene (5 bases). This CDR3 region has 14 residues. V was clipped by 5 bases and J by 3 bases, with 13 bases between them. Germline assignment: CDR1 SNHLY and CDR2 FYNNEI. The CDR3 coding sequence is TGTGCCAGCAGTCAGGGAGAAGGGGACTATGGCTACACCTTC. Its protein product is CASSQGEGDYGYTF.

This clone was seen just once. The CDR3 reads CASSLDLSGNTIYF. DNA of the CDR3: TGCGCCAGCAGCTTGGATCTCTCTGGAAACACCATATATTTT. The chain is built from TRBV5-1 and TRBJ1-3, with D unresolved. V was shortened by 0 bases and J by 0 bases, with 4 bases between the two germline ends. Germline-derived CDR1 and CDR2 are SGHRS and YFSETQ. This CDR3 region has 14 residues.

The CDR3 loop reads CAWRSPGGANVLTF. DNA of the CDR3: TGTGCCTGGAGGTCTCCTGGGGGGGCCAACGTCCTGACTTTC. V is TRBV30 and J is TRBJ2-6; unclear D gene. Trimming took 3 bases from V and 4 from J, leaving 10 bases between them. This CDR3 has 14 residues. Germline CDR1 and CDR2: GTSNPN and SVGIG (reference sequence).

The gene calls are TRBV4-1 and TRBJ2-3; D is uncertain. Germline V gene lookup returns CDR1 MGHRA and CDR2 YSYEKL. CDR3 length equals 14 residues. Trimming pared 0 bases from V and 6 bases from J, leaving 10 bases between. The CDR3 DNA reads TGCGCCAGCAGCCAAGAGCCCGGACGGGATACGCAGTATTTT. It translates to CASSQEPGRDTQYF.

This clone showed up just a few times. This chain connects TRBV29-1 to TRBJ1-1; D gene uncertain. This CDR3 contains 11 residues. Germline CDR1 is SQVTM and CDR2 is ANQGSEA. Between the trimmed V and J ends, which lost 2 bases and 1 base, there was a span of 2 bases. For the CDR3, the DNA is TGCAGCGTTGAATCGAACACTGAAGCTTTCTTT. It translates to CSVESNTEAFF.

V usage is TRBV5-1 and J usage is TRBJ2-3; TRBD1 agrees at 7 bases. The V and J ends lost 3 bases and 3 bases, in that order; junction bases with no gene match: 4. Germline CDR1 SGHRS, CDR2 YFSETQ. The CDR3 has 14 amino acids. CDR3 amino acids: CASSSTGPTDTQYF. The CDR3 DNA sequence: TGCGCCAGCAGCTCGACAGGGCCGACAGATACGCAGTATTTT.

The V and J genes are TRBV6-1 and TRBJ2-5; D gene ambiguous. Germline V gene lookup returns CDR1 MNHNS and CDR2 SASEGT. The CDR3 contains 15 residues. Trimming shortened V by 2 bases and J by 4 bases, and 14 bases separated the two germline ends. The CDR3 loop is CASSEFRATSETQYF. CDR3 DNA: TGTGCCAGCAGTGAATTTCGTGCCACATCAGAGACCCAGTACTTC.

The sample holds a few counts of this clone. This chain uses TRBV6-1 with TRBJ2-2; no clear D gene. The V and J ends lost 7 bases and 7 bases respectively, with 10 bases between them. Germline V gene data show CDR1 as MNHNS and CDR2 as SASEGT. The CDR3 covers 12 residues. CDR3 protein: CASTLLDGELFF. DNA of the CDR3: TGTGCCAGCACCCTCCTTGACGGGGAGCTGTTTTTT.

V is TRBV7-9 and J is TRBJ2-5, with D perhaps matching TRBD2 (5 bases). This CDR3 is built from 15 residues. V was shortened by 3 bases and J by 4 bases, with 15 bases between the two germline ends. Germline V gene data show CDR1 as SEHNR and CDR2 as FQNEAQ (reference sequence). The CDR3 DNA reads as TGTGCCAGCAGCTTGGAGGAGTCGGTGTTAGAGACCCAGTACTTC. This sequence encodes CASSLEESVLETQYF.

This clone occurred once. V gene TRBV6-1 combines with J gene TRBJ2-1; a weak D match, TRBD1 (5 bases). Germline V CDR1 and CDR2: MNHNS, SASEGT. The CDR3 consists of 15 residues. Trimming removed 1 base from V and 5 bases from J, with 12 bases in between. The CDR3 bases are TGTGCCAGCAGTGAAGAGGGCAGGACAAACAATGAGCAGTTCTTC. Its translation is CASSEEGRTNNEQFF.

The chain carries TRBV30 and TRBJ2-7, with unresolved D. Trimming removed 4 bases from V and 5 bases from J, with 18 bases in between. Germline V gives CDR1 GTSNPN, CDR2 SVGIG (reference sequence). This CDR3 has 14 residues. The CDR3 sequence is CAWKKNYGDNEQYF. DNA for the CDR3: TGTGCCTGGAAGAAGAACTACGGAGACAACGAGCAGTACTTC.

The chain links TRBV6-1 to TRBJ1-1, with D possibly TRBD1 on 6 matching bases. The CDR3 sequence is 14 residues long. Trimming removed 8 bases at V and 2 bases at J, with 15 bases between. CDR1 is MNHNS and CDR2 is SASEGT in the germline V gene. CDR3: CASSPDRLNTEAFF. DNA for the CDR3: TGTGCCAGCTCCCCCGACAGGCTTAACACTGAAGCTTTCTTT.